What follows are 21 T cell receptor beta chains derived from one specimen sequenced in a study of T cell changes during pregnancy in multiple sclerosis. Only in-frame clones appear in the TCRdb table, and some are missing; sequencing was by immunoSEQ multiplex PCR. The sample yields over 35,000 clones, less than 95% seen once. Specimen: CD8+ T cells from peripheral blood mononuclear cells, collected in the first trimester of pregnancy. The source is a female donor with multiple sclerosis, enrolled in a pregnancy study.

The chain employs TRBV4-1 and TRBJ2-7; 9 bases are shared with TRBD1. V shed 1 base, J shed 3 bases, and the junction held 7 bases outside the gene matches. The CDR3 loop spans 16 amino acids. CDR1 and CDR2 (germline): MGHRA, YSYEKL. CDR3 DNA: TGCGCCAGCAGCCAAGGCCCGGGACAGGGACTCTACGAGCAGTACTTC. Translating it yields CASSQGPGQGLYEQYF.

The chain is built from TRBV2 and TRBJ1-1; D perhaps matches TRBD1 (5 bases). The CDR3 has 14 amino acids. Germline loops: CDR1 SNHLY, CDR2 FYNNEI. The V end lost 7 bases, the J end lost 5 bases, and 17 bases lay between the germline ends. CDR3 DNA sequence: TGTGCCAGCACTGGGGCCGGAGGGTCGACTGAAGCTTTCTTT. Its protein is CASTGAGGSTEAFF. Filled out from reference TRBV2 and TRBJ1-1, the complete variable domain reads EPEVTQTPSHQVTQMGQEVILRCVPISNHLYFYWYRQILGQKVEFLVSFYNNEISEKSEIFDDQFSVERPDGSNFTLKIRSTKLEDSAMYFCASTGAGGSTEAFFGQGTRLTVV.

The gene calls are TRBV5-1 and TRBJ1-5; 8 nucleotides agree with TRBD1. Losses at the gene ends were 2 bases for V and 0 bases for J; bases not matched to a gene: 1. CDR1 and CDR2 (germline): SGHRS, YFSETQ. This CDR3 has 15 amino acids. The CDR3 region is CASSLTGGSNQPQHF. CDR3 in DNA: TGCGCCAGCAGCTTAACAGGGGGTAGCAATCAGCCCCAGCATTTT. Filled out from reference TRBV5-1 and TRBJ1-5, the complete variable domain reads KAGVTQTPRYLIKTRGQQVTLSCSPISGHRSVSWYQQTPGQGLQFLFEYFSETQRNKGNFPGRFSGRQFSNSRSEMNVSTLELGDSALYLCASSLTGGSNQPQHFGDGTRLSIL.

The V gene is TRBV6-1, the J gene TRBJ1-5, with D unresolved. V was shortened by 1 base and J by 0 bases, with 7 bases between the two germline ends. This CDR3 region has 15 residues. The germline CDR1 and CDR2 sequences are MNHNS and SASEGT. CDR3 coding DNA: TGTGCCAGCAGTGAAGGGCAATATAGCAATCAGCCCCAGCATTTT. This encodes CASSEGQYSNQPQHF.

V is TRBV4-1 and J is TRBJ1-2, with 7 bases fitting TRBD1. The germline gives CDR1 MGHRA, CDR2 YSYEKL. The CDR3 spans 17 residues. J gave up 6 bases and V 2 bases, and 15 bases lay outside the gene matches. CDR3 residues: CASSQQYPDRESDGYTF. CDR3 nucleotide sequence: TGCGCCAGCAGCCAACAGTATCCAGACAGGGAATCGGATGGCTACACCTTC.

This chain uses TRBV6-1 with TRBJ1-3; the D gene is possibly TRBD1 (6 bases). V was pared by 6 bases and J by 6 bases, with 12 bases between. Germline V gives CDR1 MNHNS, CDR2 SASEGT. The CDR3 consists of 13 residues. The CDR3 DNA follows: TGTGCCAGCAGAGGACAGCTCACAAACACCATATATTTT. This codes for CASRGQLTNTIYF.

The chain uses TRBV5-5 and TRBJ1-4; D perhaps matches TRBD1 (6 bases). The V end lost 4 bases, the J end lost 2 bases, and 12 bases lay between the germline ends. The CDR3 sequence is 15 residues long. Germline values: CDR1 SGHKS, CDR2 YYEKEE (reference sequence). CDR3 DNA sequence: TGTGCCAGCAGCATACCAGGGGTCACTAATGAAAAACTGTTTTTT. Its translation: CASSIPGVTNEKLFF.

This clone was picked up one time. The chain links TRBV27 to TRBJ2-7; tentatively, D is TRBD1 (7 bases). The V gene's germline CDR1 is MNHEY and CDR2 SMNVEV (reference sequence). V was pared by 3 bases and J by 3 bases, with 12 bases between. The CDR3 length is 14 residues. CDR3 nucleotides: TGTGCCAGCAGTTTCTCAGGGGGGAACTACGAGCAGTACTTC. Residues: CASSFSGGNYEQYF.

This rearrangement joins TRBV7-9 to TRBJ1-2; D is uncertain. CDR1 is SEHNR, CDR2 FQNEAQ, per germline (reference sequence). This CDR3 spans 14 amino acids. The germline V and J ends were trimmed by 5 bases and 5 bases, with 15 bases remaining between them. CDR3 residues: CASSVSVSGYGYTF. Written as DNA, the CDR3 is TGTGCCAGCAGCGTTTCGGTTAGCGGTTATGGCTACACCTTC.

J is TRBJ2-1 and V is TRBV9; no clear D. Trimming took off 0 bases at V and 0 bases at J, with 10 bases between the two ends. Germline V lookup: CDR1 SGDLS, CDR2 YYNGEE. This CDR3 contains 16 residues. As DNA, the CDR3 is TGTGCCAGCAGCGTAGCTAGGTCGAGCTCCTACAATGAGCAGTTCTTC. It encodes CASSVARSSSYNEQFF.

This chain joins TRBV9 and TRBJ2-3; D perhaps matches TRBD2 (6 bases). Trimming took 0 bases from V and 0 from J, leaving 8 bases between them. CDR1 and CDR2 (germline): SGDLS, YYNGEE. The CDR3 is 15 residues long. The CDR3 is CASSVAGTSTDTQYF. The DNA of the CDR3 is TGTGCCAGCAGCGTAGCGGGGACTAGCACAGATACGCAGTATTTT.

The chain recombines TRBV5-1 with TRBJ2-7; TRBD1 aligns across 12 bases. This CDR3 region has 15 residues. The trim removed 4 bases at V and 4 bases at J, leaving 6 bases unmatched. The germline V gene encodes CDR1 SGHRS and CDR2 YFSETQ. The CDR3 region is CASSGTGGAPYEQYF. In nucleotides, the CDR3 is TGCGCCAGCAGCGGGACAGGGGGCGCACCTTACGAGCAGTACTTC. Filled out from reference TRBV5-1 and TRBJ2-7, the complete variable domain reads KAGVTQTPRYLIKTRGQQVTLSCSPISGHRSVSWYQQTPGQGLQFLFEYFSETQRNKGNFPGRFSGRQFSNSRSEMNVSTLELGDSALYLCASSGTGGAPYEQYFGPGTRLTVT.

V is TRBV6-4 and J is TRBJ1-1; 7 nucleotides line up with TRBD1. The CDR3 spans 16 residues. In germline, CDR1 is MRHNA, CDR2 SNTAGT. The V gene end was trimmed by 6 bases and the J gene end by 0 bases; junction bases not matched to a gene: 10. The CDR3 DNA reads TGTGCCAGCAGGGCAGGACAGGACTTATTGAACACTGAAGCTTTCTTT. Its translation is CASRAGQDLLNTEAFF.

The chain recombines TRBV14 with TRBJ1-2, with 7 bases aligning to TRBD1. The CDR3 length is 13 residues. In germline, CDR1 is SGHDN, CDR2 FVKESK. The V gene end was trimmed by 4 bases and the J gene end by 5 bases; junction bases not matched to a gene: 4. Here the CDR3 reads CASSPGQLYGYTF. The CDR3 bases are TGTGCCAGCAGCCCGGGACAGTTATATGGCTACACCTTC.

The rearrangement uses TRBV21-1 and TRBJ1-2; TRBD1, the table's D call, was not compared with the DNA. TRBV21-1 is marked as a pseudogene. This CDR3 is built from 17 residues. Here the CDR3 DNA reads TGTGCCAGCAGCAAACGCAGGGGTCCACAACCCTTATGTGGCTACACCTTC. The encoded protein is CASSKRRGPQPLCGYTF.

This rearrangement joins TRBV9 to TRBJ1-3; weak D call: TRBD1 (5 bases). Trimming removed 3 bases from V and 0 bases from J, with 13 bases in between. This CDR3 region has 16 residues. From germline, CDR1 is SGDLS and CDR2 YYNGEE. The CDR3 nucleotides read TGTGCCAGCAGCGCCCGACAGCTGTTCTCTGGAAACACCATATATTTT. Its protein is CASSARQLFSGNTIYF.

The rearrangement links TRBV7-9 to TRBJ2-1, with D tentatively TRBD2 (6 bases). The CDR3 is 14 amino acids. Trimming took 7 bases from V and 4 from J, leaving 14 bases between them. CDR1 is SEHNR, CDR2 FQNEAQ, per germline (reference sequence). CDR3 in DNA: TGTGCCAGCACCTCGAGGGCGGGGTACAATGAGCAGTTCTTC. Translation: CASTSRAGYNEQFF.

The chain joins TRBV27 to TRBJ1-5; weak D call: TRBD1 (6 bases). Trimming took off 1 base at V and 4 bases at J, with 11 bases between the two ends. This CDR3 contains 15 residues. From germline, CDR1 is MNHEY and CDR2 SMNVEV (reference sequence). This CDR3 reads CASSLWAGANQPQHF. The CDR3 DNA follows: TGTGCCAGCAGTTTATGGGCAGGGGCAAATCAGCCCCAGCATTTT.

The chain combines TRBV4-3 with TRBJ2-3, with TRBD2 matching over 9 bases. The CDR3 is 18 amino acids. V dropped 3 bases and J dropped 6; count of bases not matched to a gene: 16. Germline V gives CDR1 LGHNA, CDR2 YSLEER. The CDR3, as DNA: TGCGCCAGCAGCCAGGCTGACTTCGGCGGGGGGGATTCGGATACGCAGTATTTT. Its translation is CASSQADFGGGDSDTQYF.

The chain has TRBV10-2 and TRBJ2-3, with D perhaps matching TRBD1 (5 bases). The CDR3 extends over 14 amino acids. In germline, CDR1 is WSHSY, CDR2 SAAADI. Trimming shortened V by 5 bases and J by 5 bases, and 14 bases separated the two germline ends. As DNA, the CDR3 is TGCGCCAGCAGTACAGGCAATTGGATAGATACGCAGTATTTT. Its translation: CASSTGNWIDTQYF.

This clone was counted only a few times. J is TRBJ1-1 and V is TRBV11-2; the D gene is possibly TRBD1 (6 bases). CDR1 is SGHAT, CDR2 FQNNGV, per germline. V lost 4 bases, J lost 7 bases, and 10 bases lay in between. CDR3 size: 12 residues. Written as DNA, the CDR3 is TGTGCCAGCAGCTCGTTCAGGGGTGAAGCTTTCTTT. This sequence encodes CASSSFRGEAFF. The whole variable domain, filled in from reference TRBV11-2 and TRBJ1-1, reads EAGVAQSPRYKIIEKRQSVAFWCNPISGHATLYWYQQILGQGPKLLIQFQNNGVVDDSQLPKDRFSAERLKGVDSTLKIQPAKLEDSAVYLCASSSFRGEAFFGQGTRLTVV.